This T cell receptor beta chain came from a study of shared clonotypes between healthy human individuals. CDR3 length equals 14 residues. CDR1 and CDR2 (germline): MRHNA, SNTAGT. Between the trimmed V and J ends, which lost 2 bases and 0 bases, there was a span of 7 bases. Original processing methods: Filtering differed for immunoSEQ, which gave only junction sequences without quality scores. Sequencing used immunoSEQ multiplex PCR; TCRdb keeps in-frame clones, though not all of them. V, J and clone size derive from that table, while D and trimming were established from the DNA sequence. The repertoire holds under 1,100,000 clones, with about four fifths as singletons.

The sequence was obtained from a man aged 18 to 30 in good health. Some clones in this sample may be carry-over from other donors' samples. V is TRBV6-4 and J is TRBJ2-5, with a weak D call TRBD1 (5 bases). Sequences were obtained from memory CD4+ T cells from PBMCs. Sample subset: CD45RA-negative fraction. For the CDR3, the DNA is TGTGCCAGCAGTGACAGACAGAACCAAGAGACCCAGTACTTC. Translated: CASSDRQNQETQYF.